The present T cell receptor (beta chain) was sequenced within a study of cytomegalovirus exposure and HLA in healthy donors. Study information: Samples from HLA-typed donors yielded around 85 million unique TCRs in an early data release.

PCR employed 60 Vbeta and 13 Jbeta primers. The table came from immunoSEQ multiplex PCR; TCRdb's copy has only in-frame clones and leaves some out. The sample holds some 76,000 clones, about 76% seen once. This CDR3 has 13 residues. Germline assignment: CDR1 SGHNT and CDR2 YENEEA. V gave up 0 bases and J gave up 1 base, with 3 bases separating them. A word on this clone: Its antigen is unidentified.

General study results and limits: TCR beta V- and J-gene trimming was later associated with a missense DCLRE1C variant. Listed as cytomegalovirus-associated were 150 or so TCR beta chains.

The TCR was taken from a male donor in good health and CMV-seropositive. J is TRBJ1-1 and V is TRBV11-3; no clear D gene. The sequencing sample was made of PBMCs. CDR3: CASSLDGNTEAFF. The CDR3 DNA is TGTGCCAGCAGCTTAGACGGGAACACTGAAGCTTTCTTT.